This entry is about one TCR beta chain. No cognate antigen has been identified for it. There are no base qualities to consult, and no much larger clone falls within one base. Via the germline V gene (reference sequence), CDR1 is DFQATT and CDR2 SNEGSKA. V is cut by 6 bases and J by 0 bases, and the space between the germline ends is 13 bases. Reading from cysteine to phenylalanine, the CDR3 counts 14 amino acids. The retained sequence is limited to the CDR3, 42 bases, with the frame set at the first base. The data stem from a study of response to subunit inactivated influenza vaccine (dated 2018 in TCRdb). Notes on the research overall: The study used deep quantitative T cell receptor repertoire profiling to track responses to a trivalent subunit inactivated influenza vaccine.

The paper as a whole reports these results and caveats: The authors proposed that each seasonal influenza vaccination may bring in only a limited number of new T cells.

Library preparation employed RT-PCR. Instrument on record: Illumina HiSeq 2500. Clones were called with MiXCR by TCRdb after fastp trimmed the public reads at Q25, and only in-frame beta chains were retained. CDR3 protein duplicates are merged, each entry listing the most common genes and DNA. The table for this sample lists hundreds of thousands of distinct CDR3 sequences; 15% to 18% of them were counted only once. Roughly 12% of the sample lies in the top ten. The V and J segments used are TRBV20-1 and TRBJ2-3; TRBD1 could be the D gene, as 6 bases match. This receptor was obtained from a man between 45 and 60 years old who received an inactivated influenza vaccine. Donor details come from another sample of the same person, matched by shared clones. Source: PBMCs from blood, taken 11 to 12 days after vaccination. The nucleotides read TGCAGTGCCGATCTCGACAGGAGCACAGATACGCAGTATTTT. Its amino acids are CSADLDRSTDTQYF.